Reported below is one T cell receptor beta chain. This entry comes from a study of OX40 agonist ivuxolimab in advanced cancers. Sequencing was performed with immunoSEQ multiplex PCR; in TCRdb, only in-frame clones are kept and a portion is missing. The table has 100,000 or so clones, roughly 93% seen once; the top ten hold about 0.76%. The CDR3 length is 12 residues. V shed 2 bases and J shed 7 bases, with 6 bases lying between them. Germline CDR1 is SGHTA and CDR2 is FQGNSA. The rearrangement joins TRBV7-2 to TRBJ1-3; unclear D gene. The sequencing here drew on CD4+ or CD8+ T cells sorted from blood, taken in a trial of the OX40 agonist ivuxolimab. The TCR sequence derives from an adult with an advanced solid tumor such as melanoma, head and neck, liver or kidney cancer. The CDR3 is CASSLTVNTIYF. Written as DNA, the CDR3 is TGTGCCAGCAGCTTAACGGTGAACACCATATATTTT.